This passage covers 20 T cell receptor beta chains from one sample sequenced in a study of metastatic and nonmetastatic thyroid tumors. Thyroid surgery took place with no prior treatment in any patient. TCRdb ran MiXCR on the PCR reads. The table records around 20,000 clones, around 28% of them present only once. The source material was blood. These receptors were taken from a female donor with papillary thyroid cancer or a benign thyroid nodule (not recorded which). Some clones in this sample may be carry-over from other donors' samples.

This clone was counted at least ten times. The rearrangement uses TRBV25-1 and TRBJ1-1; D ambiguous. Germline V gene data show CDR1 as MGHDK and CDR2 as SYGVNS. Trimming stripped 8 bases from V and 1 base from J, with 5 bases between. The CDR3 is 11 amino acids. CDR3 amino acids: CASESNTEAFF. The DNA for the CDR3 is TGTGCCAGCGAATCGAACACTGAAGCTTTCTTT.

CDR3 nucleotide sequence: TGTGCCAGCAGTTACGTAGACAATCAGCCCCAGCATTTT. This translates into CASSYVDNQPQHF. The chain has TRBV6-2 or TRBV6-3 and TRBJ1-5, with D unresolved. V was shortened by 2 bases and J by 3 bases, with 5 bases between the two germline ends. The length of the CDR3 is 13 residues. Germline CDR1 and CDR2: MNHEY and SVGEGT.

The chain links TRBV6-7 to TRBJ2-3; 8 bases match TRBD1. TRBV6-7 is classed as an ORF, of uncertain function. Trimming at V came to 10 bases and at J to 3 bases, leaving 21 bases not matched to a gene. This CDR3 region has 18 residues. CDR3 sequence reads: CATPFTPTGAGATDTQYF. DNA for the CDR3: TGTGCCACCCCCTTTACACCGACAGGGGCAGGGGCAACAGATACGCAGTATTTT.

Only one count was recorded for this clone. The chain recombines TRBV7-2 with TRBJ1-4, with D possibly TRBD1 on 6 matching bases. The ends were cut back, 5 bases at V and 5 bases at J, with 15 bases in the middle. The CDR3 has 15 residues. From germline, CDR1 is SGHTA and CDR2 FQGNSA. The CDR3 sequence is CASSPGATKNEKLFF. The CDR3 DNA is TGTGCCAGCAGCCCGGGGGCCACCAAGAATGAAAAACTGTTTTTT.

By its share, this clone is medium-sized. This rearrangement joins TRBV6-1 to TRBJ1-1; perhaps TRBD1 as D (5 bases). Trimming left V 5 bases short and J 7 bases short, with 23 bases between. There are 16 residues in the CDR3. Germline V gene data show CDR1 as MNHNS and CDR2 as SASEGT. CDR3 in amino acids: CASSPWDGRGTVEAFF. The CDR3 DNA reads as TGTGCCAGCAGTCCCTGGGACGGACGGGGAACGGTTGAAGCTTTCTTT.

This clone was recorded at least ten times. V and J are TRBV19 and TRBJ2-3; 7 positions agree with TRBD2. V was pared by 6 bases and J by 3 bases, with 9 bases of the junction left unmatched. The CDR3 spans 15 residues. The germline V gene has CDR1 LNHDA and CDR2 SQIVND (reference sequence). The CDR3 spells CASSIGGGGTDTQYF. Here the CDR3 DNA reads TGTGCCAGTAGCATTGGTGGCGGGGGAACAGATACGCAGTATTTT.

In its sample, this clone was seen a few times. J is TRBJ2-2 and V is TRBV25-1; D is uncertain. This CDR3 has 11 amino acids. In germline, CDR1 is MGHDK, CDR2 SYGVNS. Trimming removed 10 bases from V and 7 bases from J, with 10 bases in between. The CDR3, as DNA: TGTGCCATCTGGGGTGTCGGGGAGCTGTTTTTT. This gives the protein CAIWGVGELFF.

Within the sample, this clone is medium-sized. CDR3 residues: CSASGDSLSYEQYF. CDR3 nucleotide sequence: TGCAGTGCTAGTGGGGACAGTTTGTCCTACGAGCAGTACTTC. V and J are TRBV20-1 and TRBJ2-7; 7 bases align to TRBD1. V lost 3 bases to trimming and J lost 1 base; unmatched junction nucleotides: 6. Germline lookup yields CDR1 DFQATT and CDR2 SNEGSKA (reference sequence). The CDR3 consists of 14 residues.

Remarks on this clone: At one end, the junction sequence differs from germline, possibly due to a read error. The rearrangement links TRBV6-4 to TRBJ2-1, with D hard to call. The CDR3 runs to 11 residues. Germline lookup yields CDR1 MRHNA and CDR2 SNTAGT. CDR3 residues: CASRLYNDQFF. CDR3 sequence (DNA): TGTGCCAGCAGGTTATACAATGATCAGTTCTTC.

V and J are TRBV20-1 and TRBJ2-7; 14 nucleotides align to TRBD2. The germline V gene encodes CDR1 DFQATT and CDR2 SNEGSKA (reference sequence). The CDR3 has 15 residues. J gave up 5 bases and V 6 bases, and 9 bases lay outside the gene matches. CDR3: CSAQGTSGRVDEQYF. The CDR3 bases are TGCAGTGCCCAAGGGACTAGCGGGAGAGTCGACGAGCAGTACTTC.

A remark on this clone: This may stem from a read error, because a much larger clone lies one nucleotide away. The rearrangement links TRBV12-3 or TRBV12-4 to TRBJ2-7; tentatively, D is TRBD1 or TRBD2 (5 bases each). CDR3 length: 14 amino acids. With 4 bases removed from V and 4 bases from J, the gap between germline ends came to 14 bases. CDR3 protein: CASSYMGREYEQYF. CDR3 DNA: TGTGCCAGCAGTTACATGGGACGGGAATACGAGCAGTACTTC.

This clone occurred many times. The chain combines TRBV18 with TRBJ2-4; D remains ambiguous. Germline V gene data show CDR1 as KGHSH and CDR2 as LQKENI. The CDR3 is 18 residues long. The V end was cut by 1 base, the J end by 1 base, with 17 bases between. CDR3 amino acids: CASSPRETPNWAKNIQYF. For the CDR3, the DNA is TGTGCCAGCTCACCACGAGAGACACCCAATTGGGCCAAAAACATTCAGTACTTC.

In this sample, this clone turned up a few times. The J gene is TRBJ2-7, the V gene TRBV6-2 or TRBV6-3; no firm D call. This CDR3 contains 17 residues. The germline CDR1 and CDR2 sequences are MNHEY and SVGEGT. V was cut by 2 bases and J by 0 bases, with 17 bases left in between. CDR3 sequence reads: CASSYPASAASSYEQYF. In DNA, the CDR3 is TGTGCCAGCAGTTACCCGGCATCGGCGGCAAGCTCCTACGAGCAGTACTTC.

This clone has a count of ten or more. The chain uses TRBV7-2 and TRBJ1-6, with D possibly being TRBD1 (6 bases). The germline V and J ends were trimmed by 1 base and 3 bases, with 7 bases remaining between them. Germline-derived CDR1 and CDR2 are SGHTA and FQGNSA. The CDR3 sequence is 15 residues long. CDR3 amino acids: CASSLGRGYNSPLHF. In nucleotides, the CDR3 is TGTGCCAGCAGCTTAGGCAGGGGCTATAATTCACCCCTCCACTTT.

This clone was recorded only once. The V gene is TRBV20-1, the J gene TRBJ2-2; D might be TRBD1 (6 bases). Looked up from germline, CDR1 is DFQATT and CDR2 is SNEGSKA (reference sequence). Trimming removed 0 bases from V and 5 bases from J, with 10 bases in between. The CDR3 extends over 14 amino acids. CDR3 DNA sequence: TGCAGTGCTAGAGACTCACAGGGAACCGGGGAGCTGTTTTTT. Protein product: CSARDSQGTGELFF.

This clone appeared many times. Sequence at one end of the junction differs from germline and may be a read error. The chain links TRBV13 to TRBJ2-3, with 11 bases identical to TRBD2. CDR3 size: 14 residues. The germline V gene encodes CDR1 PRHDT and CDR2 FYEKMQ (reference sequence). The CDR3 coding sequence is TGTGCCAGCAGCGTAGGACTAGCGGGAGATACGCAGTATTTT. It codes for CASSVGLAGDTQYF.

The sample holds many counts of this clone. This chain uses TRBV29-1 with TRBJ1-2, with 7 bases aligning to TRBD1. The trim removed 7 bases at V and 3 bases at J, leaving 11 bases unmatched. The germline V gene has CDR1 SQVTM and CDR2 ANQGSEA. This CDR3 spans 14 amino acids. The CDR3 protein is CSAVFTGEDYGYTF. The CDR3 region has the DNA TGCAGCGCAGTATTTACAGGGGAGGACTATGGCTACACCTTC.

This clone was counted only a few times. CDR3 nucleotide sequence: TGTGCCAGCAGTTACTCCCTTCCCGTGGACAGGGGGGGCGAGCAGTACTTC. This sequence encodes CASSYSLPVDRGGEQYF. This chain joins TRBV6-2 or TRBV6-3 and TRBJ2-7; 10 nucleotides line up with TRBD1. In germline, CDR1 is MNHEY, CDR2 SVGEGT. This CDR3 has 17 amino acids. V shed 0 bases and J 6 bases; nucleotides not matched to a gene: 11.

This clone was counted ten times or more. The chain couples TRBV18 to TRBJ2-6; D is unresolved. Looked up from germline, CDR1 is KGHSH and CDR2 is LQKENI. The CDR3 is 17 amino acids. Between the trimmed V and J ends, which lost 1 base and 0 bases, there was a span of 10 bases. The CDR3 protein is CASSPQGFYSGANVLTF. The CDR3 nucleotides read TGTGCCAGCTCACCACAGGGATTTTACTCTGGGGCCAACGTCCTGACTTTC.

This clone showed up just a few times. The chain uses TRBV19 and TRBJ2-5; maybe TRBD2 (5 bases). Trimming stripped 6 bases from V and 5 bases from J, with 16 bases between. CDR3 length: 14 residues. From germline, CDR1 is LNHDA and CDR2 SQIVND (reference sequence). The CDR3 sequence is CASRALGVRETQYF. CDR3 DNA: TGTGCCAGTAGGGCCTTGGGAGTGAGGGAGACCCAGTACTTC.